Many counts were recorded for the clone carrying this TCR beta chain. Its antigen is not known. TCR beta CDR3 sequences were amplified from RNA transcripts. The HTBI primer set was used in a first-round RT-PCR of the TCR CDR3. TCRdb reanalysed the multiplex PCR reads using MiXCR and keeps one entry per CDR3 protein. The repertoire holds about 410,000 distinct CDR3 sequences, with under 15% as singletons. These data come from a study of T cells in Graves' hyperthyroidism and ophthalmopathy. Points from the study as a whole: Blood shared most expanded thyroid clonotypes above 0.001.

Ophthalmopathy in the patients scored at least 3 on Clinical Activity Score and at least 4 on NOSPECS grade, lasting under 3 months. Not enrolled were patients with uncontrolled infection, other autoimmune disease, pregnancy or lactation. Germline-derived CDR1 and CDR2 are SNHLY and FYNNEI. The CDR3 sequence is 15 residues long. The junction had 6 bases not matched to a gene; V was cut back by 8 bases and J by 4 bases. This receptor was taken from a man aged 18 to 35 with Graves' ophthalmopathy. The sample consisted of blood. The chain employs TRBV2 and TRBJ2-2; TRBD2 agrees at 11 bases. The CDR3 spells CASAGLAGVTGELFF. The CDR3, as DNA: TGTGCCAGCGCTGGACTAGCGGGTGTCACCGGGGAGCTGTTTTTT.